The T cell receptor (beta chain) under discussion was sequenced for a study of T cell changes during pregnancy in multiple sclerosis. The germline V gene has CDR1 MDHEN and CDR2 SYDVKM. The CDR3 sequence is 14 residues long. J lost 0 bases, V lost 6 bases, and 3 bases had no gene match. Sequencing used immunoSEQ multiplex PCR; TCRdb keeps in-frame clones, though not all of them. In the table there are fewer than 65,000 clones, around 90% of which are singletons. This TCR was sampled from a female donor in good health, enrolled as a control in a pregnancy study. The chain employs TRBV28 and TRBJ1-1; 8 bases map to TRBD1. The sequencing here drew on peripheral blood, taken in the first trimester of pregnancy. CDR3 residues: CASSRGRMNTEAFF. The CDR3 bases are TGTGCCAGCAGCAGGGGGCGCATGAACACTGAAGCTTTCTTT.